This TCR beta chain derives from a study of PD-1 blockade in classical Hodgkin lymphoma. Study results and caveats: Relapsed/refractory patients reportedly had the lowest baseline TCR diversity, below newly diagnosed patients, who were below healthy donors. Newly diagnosed and completely responding patients shared comparable baseline diversity. Patients starting nivolumab less than 1 year after ASCT had lower diversity and were excluded from later analyses.

A note on this clone: As yet, its antigen is unknown.

Here immunoSEQ multiplex PCR was the method, and the copy in TCRdb shows in-frame clones only, minus some. The sample includes over 14,000 clones, around four fifths of them seen just once. Each patient's relapse followed autologous stem cell transplantation, and brentuximab vedotin exposure varied. Complete response, partial response or progressive disease were the best responses. Trimming cost V 0 bases and J 8 bases, with 6 bases left between them. From germline, CDR1 is SGDLS and CDR2 YYNGEE. The CDR3 runs 12 residues. The TCR was taken from a human donor with classical Hodgkin lymphoma. The V call is TRBV9, the J call TRBJ2-1; D gene unclear. Specimen: peripheral blood mononuclear cells (PBMCs), collected before the second cycle of nivolumab. In DNA form, the CDR3 reads TGTGCCAGCAGCGTAGGAGGTTATGAGCAGTTCTTC. It translates to CASSVGGYEQFF.